Listed below are T cell receptor beta chains from one sample, sequenced in a study of cytomegalovirus exposure and HLA in healthy donors. Some clones are missing from TCRdb's copy, which holds only in-frame ones; the method was immunoSEQ multiplex PCR. The table has more than 200,000 clones, about 80% seen once. The source material was PBMCs. The receptors shown here come from a man between 40 and 49 years old in good health and CMV-seropositive. Both conserved end residues are part of each CDR3. The D gene is left open where the match is weak. Not all rows give a size; the values are once, few, many and, for expanded clones, a class.

clone size	D gene	V gene	J gene	CDR3 DNA	CDR3 protein
once	.	TRBV11-2	TRBJ2-1	TGTGCCAGCAGCTTAACCTCAGGCGATGAGCAGTTCTTC	CASSLTSGDEQFF
.	.	TRBV7-9	TRBJ2-5	TGTGCCAGCAGCCTGATGGGGGGTGAGACCCAGTACTTC	CASSLMGGETQYF
once	TRBD2	TRBV9	TRBJ2-1	TGTGCCAGCACTCCCTGGTCGGCGGGGGGCAGTGCGCAGTTCTTC	CASTPWSAGGSAQFF
once	.	TRBV7-3	TRBJ2-7	TGTGCCAGCAGCTTCGAGGGAGGCGGGGAGCAGTACTTC	CASSFEGGGEQYF
.	.	TRBV10-2	TRBJ2-3	TGCGCCAGCAACGAGGGAGTGGGCACAGATACGCAGTATTTT	CASNEGVGTDTQYF
once	TRBD1	TRBV9	TRBJ2-5	TGTGCCAGCAGCGGAGGGGGACAGAAGGAAGAGACCCAGTACTTC	CASSGGGQKEETQYF
.	.	TRBV5-1	TRBJ2-5	TGCGCCAGCAGGTCCGGGGGGCAGTTGGAGACCCAGTACTTC	CASRSGGQLETQYF
.	TRBD1	TRBV2	TRBJ2-3	TGTGCCAGCAGTGTCGGACAGGCTAGCACAGATACGCAGTATTTT	CASSVGQASTDTQYF
.	.	TRBV4-1	TRBJ2-7	TGCGCCAGCAGCCAAGTCTACAGGGAAGCCTACGAGCAGTACTTC	CASSQVYREAYEQYF
.	.	TRBV7-8	TRBJ2-7	TGTGCCAGCAGTTCGGCTAGCGATAGCTCCTACGAGCAGTACTTC	CASSSASDSSYEQYF
.	.	TRBV4-1	TRBJ1-3	TGCGCCAGCAGCCAAGGTCCAGGGACTGGAAACACCATATATTTT	CASSQGPGTGNTIYF
.	.	TRBV19	TRBJ1-1	TGTGCCAGTAGCAGGGCTGGCGGGGCCAAAAGTGAAGCTTTCTTT	CASSRAGGAKSEAFF
.	.	TRBV7-3	TRBJ1-5	TGTGCCAGCAGCTTACAGAACAATCAGCCCCAGCATTTT	CASSLQNNQPQHF
.	TRBD1	TRBV6-1	TRBJ2-7	TGTGCCAGCAGTCTAAGGACAGGGAGCTCCTACGAGCAGTACTTC	CASSLRTGSSYEQYF
.	.	TRBV5-4	TRBJ2-3	TGTGCCAGCAGCTTGGACCCTACCGGCACAGATACGCAGTATTTT	CASSLDPTGTDTQYF
.	TRBD1	TRBV5-1	TRBJ2-2	TGCGCCAGCAGCTTGGCTGGACAGGGGGGCACCGGGGAGCTGTTTTTT	CASSLAGQGGTGELFF
.	TRBD2	TRBV7-2	TRBJ2-1	TGTGCCAGCAGCTTAGGTAGCGGGAGCTACAATGAGCAGTTCTTC	CASSLGSGSYNEQFF
.	TRBD1	TRBV12-5	TRBJ2-3	TGTGCTAGTGGTCGGGGACAGCTGGCAGATACGCAGTATTTT	CASGRGQLADTQYF
.	.	TRBV5-6	TRBJ2-1	TGTGCCAGCAGCTTCACAGGGTTGCAGTTCTTC	CASSFTGLQFF
once	TRBD1	TRBV5-1	TRBJ1-2	TGCGCCAGCAGCTTAACAGGGGGTGTTAACTATGGCTACACCTTC	CASSLTGGVNYGYTF
.	TRBD2	TRBV10-3	TRBJ2-1	TGTGCCATCAGTGAGTCCAGCGGGAGAGATGAGCAGTTCTTC	CAISESSGRDEQFF
.	.	TRBV7-9	TRBJ1-5	TGTGCCAGCAGCCCCCCCCAGGACAGCCAGCCCCAGCATTTT	CASSPPQDSQPQHF
.	TRBD1	TRBV6-5	TRBJ1-2	TGTGCCAGCATAGACAGGGGGCGTAATGGCTACACCTTC	CASIDRGRNGYTF
.	.	TRBV27	TRBJ2-7	TGTGCCAGCAGCCCGACGTCTAGAGGTTACGAGCAGTACTTC	CASSPTSRGYEQYF
.	.	TRBV2	TRBJ1-1	TGTGCCAGCTTACTTGAGGGATACGTGGGGAGCACTGAAGCTTTCTTT	CASLLEGYVGSTEAFF
.	TRBD2	TRBV2	TRBJ2-1	TGTGCCAGCAGTGGAGCTCCTAGCGGGAGGGCCACCAGCGTCACCTACAATGAGCAGTTCTTC	CASSGAPSGRATSVTYNEQFF
.	.	TRBV27	TRBJ2-7	TGTGCCAGCAGCACAGGATCCTACGAGCAGTACTTC	CASSTGSYEQYF